The rows below give T cell receptor beta chains drawn from one sample of a study of shared clonotypes between healthy human individuals. This table comes from immunoSEQ multiplex PCR, and its TCRdb copy is limited to in-frame clones, with some not included. The table has more than 600,000 clones, 92% seen once. Sequenced: naive CD8+ T cells sorted from blood. These receptor sequences come from a man aged 30 to 45 in good health. The CDR3 runs from the conserved cysteine through the conserved F or W. Fields, in order: V gene, CDR3 length, clone size, J gene, CDR3 protein. The size of a clone is reported for some rows only, either as once, few or many, or as a class for expanded clones.

>TRBV19|15|-|TRBJ2-1
CASSSGASSYNEQFF
>TRBV6-6|16|-|TRBJ2-3
CASRPRDAASTDTQYF
>TRBV2|15|-|TRBJ2-5
CASFLSGSGEETQYF
>TRBV5-4|13|-|TRBJ2-5
CASSWGEEETQYF
>TRBV6-5|13|-|TRBJ2-2
CASTYQSTGELFF
>TRBV29-1|15|-|TRBJ2-1
CSVERSGLGLNEQFF
>TRBV9|12|few|TRBJ2-2
CASRPLTGELFF
>TRBV7-9|13|-|TRBJ1-1
CASSPRVNTEAFF
>TRBV19|12|-|TRBJ2-3
CASSPSTDTQYF
>TRBV7-2|15|-|TRBJ2-2
CASSSSAGSTGELFF
>TRBV4-3|16|-|TRBJ2-6
CASSQDGRSGANVLTF
>TRBV7-9|12|-|TRBJ2-1
CASSPPGNEQFF
>TRBV2|16|-|TRBJ2-5
CASSEFGTGVGETQYF
>TRBV10-1|14|-|TRBJ2-7
CASSETGYSDEQYF
>TRBV19|15|-|TRBJ1-4
CASSIPWGTNEKLFF
>TRBV7-9|13|-|TRBJ2-5
CASSLGAPETQYF
>TRBV6-5|13|-|TRBJ2-1
CASSTRPYNEQFF
>TRBV5-6|16|-|TRBJ2-3
CASSLIAGSGTDTQYF
>TRBV13|15|-|TRBJ2-7
CASSSTGDVSYEQYF
>TRBV7-9|16|-|TRBJ2-5
CASSLLEGPSPETQYF
>TRBV9|13|-|TRBJ2-2
CASSPYGAGELFF
>TRBV19|15|-|TRBJ2-7
CASSVNRDSSYEQYF
>TRBV5-6|13|once|TRBJ1-5
CASSLPGNQPQHF
>TRBV6-5|15|-|TRBJ2-5
CASSYLAGKQETQYF
>TRBV21-1|18|-|TRBJ1-4
CASSKKIEAAATNEKLFF
>TRBV6-5|15|-|TRBJ1-5
CASSYGNSGNQPQHF
>TRBV5-8|16|-|TRBJ2-5
CASSLEAGMVQETQYF
>TRBV7-9|17|-|TRBJ2-7
CASSSVPGQGTSYEQYF
>TRBV29-1|14|-|TRBJ2-3
CSVRAAGGKDTQYF
>TRBV7-9|13|-|TRBJ2-7
CASSPQGTYEQYF
>TRBV7-6|13|-|TRBJ2-3
CASRGLAPDTQYF
>TRBV4-1|12|-|TRBJ1-5
CASSQFNQPQHF
>TRBV2|12|-|TRBJ1-2
CASSGQEYGYTF
>TRBV27|15|-|TRBJ2-5
CASSLWAGRKETQYF
>TRBV7-9|16|-|TRBJ2-3
CASSLNAGLETDTQYF
>TRBV7-9|18|-|TRBJ2-7
CASSGPGTGGHKVYEQYF
>TRBV27|15|-|TRBJ1-5
CASSWTAYSNQPQHF
>TRBV19|14|-|TRBJ2-7
CASSIGTGEYEQYF
>TRBV4-2|12|-|TRBJ1-4
CASSQDRLKLFF
>TRBV19|15|-|TRBJ1-3
CASSIDRFSGNTIYF
>TRBV5-8|12|-|TRBJ2-7
CASSHWGYEQYF